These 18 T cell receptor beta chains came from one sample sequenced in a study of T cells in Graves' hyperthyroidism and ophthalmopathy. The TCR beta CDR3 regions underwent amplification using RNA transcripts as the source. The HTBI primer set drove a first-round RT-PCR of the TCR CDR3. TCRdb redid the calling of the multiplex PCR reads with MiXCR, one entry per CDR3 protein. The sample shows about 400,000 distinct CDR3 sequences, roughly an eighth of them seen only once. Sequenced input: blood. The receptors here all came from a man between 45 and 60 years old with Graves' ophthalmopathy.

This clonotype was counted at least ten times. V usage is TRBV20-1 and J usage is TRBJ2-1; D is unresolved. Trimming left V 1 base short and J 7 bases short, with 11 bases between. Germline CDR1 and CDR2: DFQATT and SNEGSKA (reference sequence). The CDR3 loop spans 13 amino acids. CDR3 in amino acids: CSARAPYLNEQFF. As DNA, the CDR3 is TGCAGTGCTAGAGCGCCGTACCTGAATGAGCAGTTCTTC.

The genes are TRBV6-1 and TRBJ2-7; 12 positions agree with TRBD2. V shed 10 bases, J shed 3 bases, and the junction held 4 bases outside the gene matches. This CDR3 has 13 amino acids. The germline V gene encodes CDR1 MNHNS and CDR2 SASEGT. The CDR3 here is CATRTSGIYEQYF. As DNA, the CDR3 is TGTGCCACCCGGACTAGCGGGATCTACGAGCAGTACTTC.

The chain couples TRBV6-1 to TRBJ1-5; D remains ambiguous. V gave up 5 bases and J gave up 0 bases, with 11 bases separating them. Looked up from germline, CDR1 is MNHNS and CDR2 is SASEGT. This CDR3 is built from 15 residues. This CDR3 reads CASSLTDPSNQPQHF. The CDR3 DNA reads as TGTGCCAGCAGTTTAACCGACCCTAGCAATCAGCCCCAGCATTTT.

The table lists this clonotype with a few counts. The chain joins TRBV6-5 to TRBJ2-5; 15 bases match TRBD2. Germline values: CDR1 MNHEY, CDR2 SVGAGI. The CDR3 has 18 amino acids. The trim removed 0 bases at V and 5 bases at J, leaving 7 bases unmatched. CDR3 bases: TGTGCCAGCAGTTACTCAGGACTAGCGGGAGGGGTTCCTGAGACCCAGTACTTC. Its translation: CASSYSGLAGGVPETQYF.

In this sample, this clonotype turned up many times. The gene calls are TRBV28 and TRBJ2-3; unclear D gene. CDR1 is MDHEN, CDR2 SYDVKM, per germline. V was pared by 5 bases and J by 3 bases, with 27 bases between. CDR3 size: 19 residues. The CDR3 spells CASSVPGRTPNLSTDTQYF. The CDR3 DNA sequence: TGTGCCAGCAGTGTCCCCGGACGTACACCAAATCTAAGTACAGATACGCAGTATTTT.

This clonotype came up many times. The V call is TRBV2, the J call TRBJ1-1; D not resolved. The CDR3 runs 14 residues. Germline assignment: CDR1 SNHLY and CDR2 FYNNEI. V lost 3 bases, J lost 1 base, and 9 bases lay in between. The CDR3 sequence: CASSDRAGNTEAFF. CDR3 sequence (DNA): TGTGCCAGCAGTGATAGGGCAGGGAACACTGAAGCTTTCTTT.

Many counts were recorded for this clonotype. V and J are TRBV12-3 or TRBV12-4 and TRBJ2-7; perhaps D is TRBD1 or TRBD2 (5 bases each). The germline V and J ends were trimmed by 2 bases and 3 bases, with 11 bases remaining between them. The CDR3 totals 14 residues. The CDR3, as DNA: TGTGCCAGCAGTTTACGGGGCAGGTACTACGAGCAGTACTTC. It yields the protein CASSLRGRYYEQYF.

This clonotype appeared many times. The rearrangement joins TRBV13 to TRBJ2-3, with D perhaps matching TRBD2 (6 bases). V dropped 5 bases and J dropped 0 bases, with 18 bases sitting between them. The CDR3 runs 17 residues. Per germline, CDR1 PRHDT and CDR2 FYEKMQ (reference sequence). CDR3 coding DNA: TGTGCCAGCAGCCCGCAAGGTAGCGGAACTAGCACAGATACGCAGTATTTT. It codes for CASSPQGSGTSTDTQYF.

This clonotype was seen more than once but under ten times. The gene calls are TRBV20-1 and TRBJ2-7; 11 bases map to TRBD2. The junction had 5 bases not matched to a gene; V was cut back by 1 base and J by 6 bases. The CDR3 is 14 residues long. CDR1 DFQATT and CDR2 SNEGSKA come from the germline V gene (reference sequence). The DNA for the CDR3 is TGCAGTGCTAGAGGGTTTAGCGGGAGGGGCGAGCAGTACTTC. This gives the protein CSARGFSGRGEQYF.

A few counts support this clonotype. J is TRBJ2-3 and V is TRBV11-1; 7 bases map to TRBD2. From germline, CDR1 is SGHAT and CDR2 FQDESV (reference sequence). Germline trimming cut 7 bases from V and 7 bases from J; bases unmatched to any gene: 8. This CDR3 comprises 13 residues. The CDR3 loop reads CASTRSSGNTQYF. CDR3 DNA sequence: TGTGCCAGCACCCGGAGCAGCGGGAATACGCAGTATTTT.

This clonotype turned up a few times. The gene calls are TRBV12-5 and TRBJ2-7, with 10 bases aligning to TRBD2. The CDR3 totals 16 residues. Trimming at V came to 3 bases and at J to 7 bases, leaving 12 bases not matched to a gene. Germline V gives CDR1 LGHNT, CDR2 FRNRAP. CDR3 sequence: CASGFFQREGPGEQYF. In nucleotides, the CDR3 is TGTGCTAGTGGTTTTTTCCAGCGGGAGGGCCCGGGAGAGCAGTACTTC.

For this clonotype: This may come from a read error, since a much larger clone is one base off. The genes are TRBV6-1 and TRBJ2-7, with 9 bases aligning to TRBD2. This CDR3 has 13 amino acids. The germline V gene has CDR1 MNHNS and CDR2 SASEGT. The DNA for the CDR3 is TGTGCCAGCACTGCTAGCGGGAACTACGAGCAGTGCTTC. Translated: CASTASGNYEQCF.

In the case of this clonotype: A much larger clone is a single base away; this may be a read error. In DNA, the CDR3 is TGTGCCAGCAGCCCCGCTGGGGCCAACGTCCTGACTTTC. Its protein product is CASSPAGANVLTF. The gene calls are TRBV11-3 and TRBJ2-6; D unclear. Trimming took off 5 bases at V and 2 bases at J, with 4 bases between the two ends. Germline V gene sequence: CDR1 SGHNT, CDR2 YENEEA. The CDR3 consists of 13 residues.

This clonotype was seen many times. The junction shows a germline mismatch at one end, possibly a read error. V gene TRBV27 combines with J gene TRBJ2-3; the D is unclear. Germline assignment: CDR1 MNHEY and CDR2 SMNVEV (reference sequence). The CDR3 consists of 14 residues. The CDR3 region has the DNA TGTGCCACCCAGTTTAGTCTAGAATCAGACACGCAGTATTTT. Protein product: CATQFSLESDTQYF.

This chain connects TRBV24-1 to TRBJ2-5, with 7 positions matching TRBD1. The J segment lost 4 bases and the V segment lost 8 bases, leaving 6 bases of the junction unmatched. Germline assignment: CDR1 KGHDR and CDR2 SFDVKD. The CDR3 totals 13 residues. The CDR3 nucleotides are TGTGCCACCACCCAGGGGGAGTCAGAGACCCAGTACTTC. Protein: CATTQGESETQYF.

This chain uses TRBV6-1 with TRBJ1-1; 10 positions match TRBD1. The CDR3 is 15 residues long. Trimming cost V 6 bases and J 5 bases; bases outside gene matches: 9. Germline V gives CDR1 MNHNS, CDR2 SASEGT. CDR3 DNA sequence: TGTGCCAGCAGGGGACAGGGGATGGTTAAGACTGAAGCTTTCTTT. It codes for CASRGQGMVKTEAFF.

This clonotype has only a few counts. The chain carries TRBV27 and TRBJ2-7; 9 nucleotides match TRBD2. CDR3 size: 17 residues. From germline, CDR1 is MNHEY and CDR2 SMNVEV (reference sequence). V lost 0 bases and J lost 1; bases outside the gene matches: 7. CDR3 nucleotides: TGTGCCAGCAGTTTATCTAGTGGGACTAGCATTTCCTACGAGCAGTACTTC. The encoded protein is CASSLSSGTSISYEQYF.

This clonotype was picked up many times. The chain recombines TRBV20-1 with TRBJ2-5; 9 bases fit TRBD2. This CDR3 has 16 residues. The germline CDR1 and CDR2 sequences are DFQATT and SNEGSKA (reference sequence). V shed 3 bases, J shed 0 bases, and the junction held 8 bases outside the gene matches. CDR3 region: CSASPMLAGHQETQYF. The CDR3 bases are TGCAGTGCTAGCCCAATGCTAGCGGGGCACCAAGAGACCCAGTACTTC.